Listed below are T cell receptor beta chains from one sample, sequenced in a study of T cells expressing NK-cell markers. TCRdb re-called the 5' RACE reads and gives one entry per CDR3 protein, without DNA. This listing includes 500,000 or so distinct CDR3 sequences. Sequencing was performed on blood T cells: a sorted CD56 or NKG2C T cell subset, CD4+ or CD8+ T cells, or bulk PBMC T cells (not recorded which). The receptor source for this set is a young man in good health. Each CDR3 is given with its conserved first and last residue.

>TRBJ1-3|TRBV28
CASSLPGGGIGNTIYF
>TRBJ1-1|TRBV12-3/TRBV12-4
CASSSIRTRTEAFF
>TRBJ2-1|TRBV6-2/TRBV6-3
CASSYYGSDEQFF
>TRBJ2-2|TRBV23-1
CASSQNGESNTGELFF
>TRBJ2-5|TRBV28
CASSLPTPGGETQYF
>TRBJ2-1|TRBV6-5
CATSGGGADNEQFF
>TRBJ2-1|TRBV29-1
CSADFSGNNNEQFF
>TRBJ2-7|TRBV10-2
CASNKGGTYEQYF
>TRBJ2-5|TRBV3-1
CASSHVAGKGQETQYF
>TRBJ2-3|TRBV15
CATSRAGTGAADTQYF
>TRBJ2-2|TRBV7-2
CASSYYLDAGELFF
>TRBJ1-1|TRBV4-1
CASSQGQGADTEAFF
>TRBJ2-5|TRBV7-9
CASTQRELQETQYF
>TRBJ2-5|TRBV29-1
CSVEDWSGQETQYF
>TRBJ1-6|TRBV12-3/TRBV12-4
CASSFGRTYNSPLHF
>TRBJ2-1|TRBV7-3
CASSSSTHGTKQFF
>TRBJ2-3|TRBV16
CASSQSRYSRTFTDTQYF
>TRBJ1-5|TRBV21-1
CASNAMGAVRGDQPQHF
>TRBJ2-7|TRBV6-5
CASSLASGFYEQYF
>TRBJ2-5|TRBV12-3/TRBV12-4
CASSPFSSQETQYF
>TRBJ2-1|TRBV12-3/TRBV12-4
CASSSPLKRLERFF
>TRBJ2-5|TRBV29-1
CSVVRSQETQYF
>TRBJ2-1|TRBV9
CASSPEAGFEEQFF
>TRBJ1-5|TRBV5-1
CASSLAGVDNQPQHF
>TRBJ1-3|TRBV11-2
CASSLDKGSGNTIYF
>TRBJ2-3|TRBV7-2
CASSAQNSGLVSDTQYF
>TRBJ2-3|TRBV11-3
CASSLVRTSGRAPRGDTQYF
>TRBJ2-1|TRBV6-1
CASSEGLAGGFF
>TRBJ2-3|TRBV11-2
CASSLVGMGVSDTQYF
>TRBJ2-1|TRBV12-3/TRBV12-4
CATRGQAGGPYTNNEQFF
>TRBJ2-1|TRBV7-9
CASSFGMPQFF
>TRBJ2-5|TRBV20-1
CSARTGRGETQYF
>TRBJ2-1|TRBV28
CASSLIGGASGNEQFF
>TRBJ1-5|TRBV15
CATSIIRQGPQHF
>TRBJ2-1|TRBV27
CASSLDGTLYNEQFF
>TRBJ2-3|TRBV5-1
CASRGAAITDTQYF
>TRBJ2-6|TRBV7-9
CASHLPTTSSGANVLTF
>TRBJ1-1|TRBV5-6
CASSLGRVRTEAFF
>TRBJ2-2|TRBV12-3/TRBV12-4
CASTDSPNTGELFF
>TRBJ2-1|TRBV5-5
CASSLWDGGGNEQFF
>TRBJ2-7|TRBV7-2
CASSLQPTGISYEQYF
>TRBJ2-7|TRBV20-1
CSASPGQPYEQYF
>TRBJ2-1|TRBV6-2/TRBV6-3
CASSYGQTPYNEQFF
>TRBJ2-3|TRBV24-1
CATSVGIGDTQYF
>TRBJ1-3|TRBV3-1
CASSPRGSSGNTIYF